The sequence of this TCR beta chain was determined in a study of blood T cell repertoires in COVID-19. Study background: PBMCs, B-cell-depleted T cells, or T cells provided the cDNA or gDNA that made up the material.

The study drew participants aged about 18 to 90 years from 20 to 30 US areas. Participant-given clinical history determined each cohort assignment. This clone has just one count. Profiled with immunoSEQ multiplex PCR; TCRdb holds only in-frame clones, not every one. The sample lists roughly 220,000 clones, 70% to 90% seen once, with approximately 15% in the top ten. There are 14 residues in the CDR3. V lost 0 bases, J lost 4 bases, and 11 bases lay in between. The V gene's germline CDR1 is SGHRS and CDR2 YFSETQ. Sequencing was performed on PBMCs or T cells enriched from blood (not recorded which). The clonotype originates from a woman aged 45-60 years with acute COVID-19. The chain links TRBV5-1 to TRBJ2-7; no definite D call. CDR3 amino acids: CASSLELSLYEQYF. The CDR3 DNA reads TGCGCCAGCAGCTTGGAACTGTCCCTTTACGAGCAGTACTTC.